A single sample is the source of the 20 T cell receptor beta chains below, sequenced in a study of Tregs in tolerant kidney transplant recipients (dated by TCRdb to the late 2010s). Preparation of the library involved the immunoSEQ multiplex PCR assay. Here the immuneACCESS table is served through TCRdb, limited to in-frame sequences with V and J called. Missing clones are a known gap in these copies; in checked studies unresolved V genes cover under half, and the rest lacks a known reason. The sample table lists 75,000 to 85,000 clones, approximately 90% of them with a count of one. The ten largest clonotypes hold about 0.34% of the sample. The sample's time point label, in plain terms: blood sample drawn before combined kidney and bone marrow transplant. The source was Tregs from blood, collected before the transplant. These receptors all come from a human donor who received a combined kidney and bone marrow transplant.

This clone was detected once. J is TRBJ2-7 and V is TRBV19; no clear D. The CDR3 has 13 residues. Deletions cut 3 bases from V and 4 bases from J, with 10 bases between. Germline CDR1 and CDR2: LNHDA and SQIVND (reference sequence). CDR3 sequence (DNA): TGTGCCAGTAGTATCAAGGCTTCGTACGAGCAGTACTTC. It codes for CASSIKASYEQYF.

The CDR3 spells CASSLTYTGSGNTIYF. As DNA, the CDR3 is TGTGCCAGCAGTCTAACCTACACAGGATCTGGAAACACCATATATTTT. The V call is TRBV28, the J call TRBJ1-3, with a tentative D call TRBD1 (5 bases). The CDR3 is made up of 16 amino acids. Germline loops: CDR1 MDHEN, CDR2 SYDVKM. The V and J ends lost 5 bases and 1 base respectively, with 15 bases between them.

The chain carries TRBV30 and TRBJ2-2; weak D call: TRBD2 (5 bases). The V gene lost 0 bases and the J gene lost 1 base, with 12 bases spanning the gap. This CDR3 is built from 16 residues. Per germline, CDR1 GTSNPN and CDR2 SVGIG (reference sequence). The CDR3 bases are TGTGCCTGGAGTGTCCGGACTGTGGGGAACACCGGGGAGCTGTTTTTT. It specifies CAWSVRTVGNTGELFF.

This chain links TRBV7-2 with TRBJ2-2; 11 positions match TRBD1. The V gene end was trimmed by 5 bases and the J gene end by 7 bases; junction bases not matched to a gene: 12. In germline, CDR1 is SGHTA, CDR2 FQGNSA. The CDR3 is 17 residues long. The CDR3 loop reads CASSAMKRTGGFGELFF. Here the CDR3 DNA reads TGTGCCAGCAGCGCAATGAAACGGACAGGGGGCTTCGGGGAGCTGTTTTTT.

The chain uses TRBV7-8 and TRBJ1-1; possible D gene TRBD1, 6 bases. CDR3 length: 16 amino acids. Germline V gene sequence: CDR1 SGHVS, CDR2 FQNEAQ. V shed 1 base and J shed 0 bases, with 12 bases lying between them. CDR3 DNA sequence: TGTGCCAGCAGCTTAGGAATGGGGGCCATGAACACTGAAGCTTTCTTT. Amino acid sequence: CASSLGMGAMNTEAFF. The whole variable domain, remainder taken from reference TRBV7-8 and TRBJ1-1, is GAGVSQSPRYKVAKRGQDVALRCDPISGHVSLFWYQQALGQGPEFLTYFQNEAQLDKSGLPSDRFFAERPEGSVSTLKIQRTQQEDSAVYLCASSLGMGAMNTEAFFGQGTRLTVV.

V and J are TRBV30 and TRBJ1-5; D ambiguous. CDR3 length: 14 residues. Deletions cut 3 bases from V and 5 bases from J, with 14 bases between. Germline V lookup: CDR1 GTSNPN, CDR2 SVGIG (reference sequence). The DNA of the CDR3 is TGTGCCTGGAGCCTGTCCGGGATGTATCAGCCCCAGCATTTT. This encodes CAWSLSGMYQPQHF. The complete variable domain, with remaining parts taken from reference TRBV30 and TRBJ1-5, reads SQTIHQWPATLVQPVGSPLSLECTVEGTSNPNLYWYRQAAGRGLQLLFYSVGIGQISSEVPQNLSASRPQDRQFILSSKKLLLSDSGFYLCAWSLSGMYQPQHFGDGTRLSIL.

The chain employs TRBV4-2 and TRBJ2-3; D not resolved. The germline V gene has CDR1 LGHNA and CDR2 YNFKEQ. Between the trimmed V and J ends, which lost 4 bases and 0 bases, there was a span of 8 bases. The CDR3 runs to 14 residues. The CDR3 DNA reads TGTGCCAGCAGCCTTATGTCTAGCACAGATACGCAGTATTTT. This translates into CASSLMSSTDTQYF.

The CDR3 DNA sequence: TGTGCCAGCAGCGCGGGGACTACTTCCGGGGAGCTGTTTTTT. Protein sequence: CASSAGTTSGELFF. V gene TRBV7-3 combines with J gene TRBJ2-2; 7 positions match TRBD2. Germline CDR1 SGHTA, CDR2 FQGTGA. V was clipped by 5 bases and J by 6 bases; unmatched bases: 6. This CDR3 contains 14 residues. Full variable domain (outside the CDR3, taken from reference TRBV7-3 and TRBJ2-2): GAGVSQTPSNKVTEKGKYVELRCDPISGHTALYWYRQSLGQGPEFLIYFQGTGAADDSGLPNDRFFAVRPEGSVSTLKIQRTERGDSAVYLCASSAGTTSGELFFGEGSRLTVL.

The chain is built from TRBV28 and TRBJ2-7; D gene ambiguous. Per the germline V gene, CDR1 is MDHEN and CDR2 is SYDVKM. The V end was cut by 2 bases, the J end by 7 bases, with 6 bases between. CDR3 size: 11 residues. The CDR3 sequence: CASSLLREQYF. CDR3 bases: TGTGCCAGCAGTTTACTACGGGAGCAGTACTTC. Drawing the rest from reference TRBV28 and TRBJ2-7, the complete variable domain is DVKVTQSSRYLVKRTGEKVFLECVQDMDHENMFWYRQDPGLGLRLIYFSYDVKMKEKGDIPEGYSVSREKKERFSLILESASTNQTSMYLCASSLLREQYFGPGTRLTVT.

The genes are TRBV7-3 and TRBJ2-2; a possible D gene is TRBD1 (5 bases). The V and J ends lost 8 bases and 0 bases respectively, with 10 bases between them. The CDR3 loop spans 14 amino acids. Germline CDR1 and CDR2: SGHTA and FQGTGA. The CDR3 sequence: CASLQAPNTGELFF. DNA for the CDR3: TGTGCCAGCCTACAGGCCCCGAACACCGGGGAGCTGTTTTTT.

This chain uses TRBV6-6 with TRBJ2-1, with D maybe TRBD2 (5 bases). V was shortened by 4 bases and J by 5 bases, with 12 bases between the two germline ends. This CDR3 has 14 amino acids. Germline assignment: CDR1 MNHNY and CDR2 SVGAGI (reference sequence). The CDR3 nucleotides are TGTGCCAGCAGTTCCCAAGGACTGGACAATGAGCAGTTCTTC. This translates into CASSSQGLDNEQFF.

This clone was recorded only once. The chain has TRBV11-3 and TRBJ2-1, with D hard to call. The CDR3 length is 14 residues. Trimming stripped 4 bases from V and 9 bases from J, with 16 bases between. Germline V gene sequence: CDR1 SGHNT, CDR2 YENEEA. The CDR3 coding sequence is TGTGCCAGCAGCTCCGCCCCTAGAAGGGCTGAGCAGTTCTTC. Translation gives CASSSAPRRAEQFF.

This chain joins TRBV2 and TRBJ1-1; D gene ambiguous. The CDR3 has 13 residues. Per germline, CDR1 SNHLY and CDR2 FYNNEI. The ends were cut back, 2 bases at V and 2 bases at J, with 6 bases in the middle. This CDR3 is CASSELYNTEAFF. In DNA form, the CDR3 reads TGTGCCAGCAGTGAACTTTATAACACTGAAGCTTTCTTT.

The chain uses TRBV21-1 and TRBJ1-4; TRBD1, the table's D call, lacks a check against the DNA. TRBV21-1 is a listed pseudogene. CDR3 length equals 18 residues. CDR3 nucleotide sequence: TGTGCCAGCAGCAAAAGGGGGCGCAGGGCGATGGGAAGTGAAAAACTGTTTTTT. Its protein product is CASSKRGRRAMGSEKLFF.

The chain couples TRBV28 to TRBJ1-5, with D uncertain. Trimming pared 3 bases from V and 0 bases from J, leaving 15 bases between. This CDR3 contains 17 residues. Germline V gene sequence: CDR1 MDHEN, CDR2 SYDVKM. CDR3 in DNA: TGTGCCAGCAGTTTCTTGAATATGGGCTATAGCAATCAGCCCCAGCATTTT. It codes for CASSFLNMGYSNQPQHF.

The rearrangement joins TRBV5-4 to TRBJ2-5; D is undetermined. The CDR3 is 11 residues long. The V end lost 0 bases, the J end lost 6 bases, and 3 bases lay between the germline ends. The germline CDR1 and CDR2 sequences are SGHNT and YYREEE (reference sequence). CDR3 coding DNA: TGTGCCAGCAGCTTGGAACAGACCCAGTACTTC. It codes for CASSLEQTQYF.

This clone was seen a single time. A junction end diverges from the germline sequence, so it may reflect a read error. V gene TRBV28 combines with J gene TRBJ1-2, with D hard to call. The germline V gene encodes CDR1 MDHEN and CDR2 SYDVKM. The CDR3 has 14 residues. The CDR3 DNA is TGTGCCAGCAGTTCCGGGTCGTTCCCATATGGCCACACCTTC. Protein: CASSSGSFPYGHTF.

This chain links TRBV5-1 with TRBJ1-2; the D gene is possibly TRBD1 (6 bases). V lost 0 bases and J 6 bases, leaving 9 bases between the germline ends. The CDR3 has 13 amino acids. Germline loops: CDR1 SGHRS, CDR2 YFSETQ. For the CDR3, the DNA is TGCGCCAGCAGCTTGGTGTCAGGGGATGGCTACACCTTC. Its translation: CASSLVSGDGYTF.

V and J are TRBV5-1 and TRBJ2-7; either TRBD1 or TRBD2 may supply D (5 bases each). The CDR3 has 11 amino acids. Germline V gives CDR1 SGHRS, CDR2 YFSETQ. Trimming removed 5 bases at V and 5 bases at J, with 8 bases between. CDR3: CASRGVDEQYF. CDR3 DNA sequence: TGCGCCAGCAGGGGGGTAGACGAGCAGTACTTC.

The CDR3 sequence is CASSPRQGGYQETQYF. As DNA, the CDR3 is TGTGCCAGCAGCCCGCGGCAAGGGGGGTACCAAGAGACCCAGTACTTC. V and J are TRBV7-2 and TRBJ2-5; D may be TRBD1 or TRBD2 (6 bases each). CDR3 length: 16 residues. Deletions cut 5 bases from V and 0 bases from J, with 16 bases between. The germline V gene has CDR1 SGHTA and CDR2 FQGNSA.